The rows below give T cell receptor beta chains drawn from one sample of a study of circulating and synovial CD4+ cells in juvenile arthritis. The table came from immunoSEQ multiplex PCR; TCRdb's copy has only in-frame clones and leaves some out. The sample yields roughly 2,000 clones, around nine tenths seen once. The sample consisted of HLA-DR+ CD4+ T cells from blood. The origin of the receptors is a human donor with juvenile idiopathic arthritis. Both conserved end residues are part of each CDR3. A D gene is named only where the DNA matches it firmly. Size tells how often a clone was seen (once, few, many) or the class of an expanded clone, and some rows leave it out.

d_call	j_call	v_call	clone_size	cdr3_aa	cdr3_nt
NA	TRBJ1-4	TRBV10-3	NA	CAISESRGTGEKLFF	TGTGCCATCAGTGAGTCGAGGGGGACCGGCGAAAAACTGTTTTTT
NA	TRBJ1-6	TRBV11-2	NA	CASTPRGNSPLHF	TGTGCCAGCACCCCGCGGGGGAATTCACCCCTCCACTTT
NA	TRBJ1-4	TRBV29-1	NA	CSVGWGGKLFF	TGCAGCGTTGGCTGGGGAGGGAAACTGTTTTTT
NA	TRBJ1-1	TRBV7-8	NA	CASAPAGLGAFF	TGTGCCAGCGCGCCGGCGGGTCTAGGAGCTTTCTTT
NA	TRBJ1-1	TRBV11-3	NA	CASSLVGGENTEAFF	TGTGCCAGCAGCTTAGTAGGGGGGGAGAACACTGAAGCTTTCTTT
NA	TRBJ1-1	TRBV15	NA	CATSRKQGTEAFF	TGTGCCACCAGCCGGAAGCAGGGTACTGAAGCTTTCTTT
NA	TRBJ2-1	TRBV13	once	CASSAYNWGQRGYNEQFF	TGTGCCAGCAGCGCCTACAATTGGGGACAAAGGGGTTACAATGAGCAGTTCTTC
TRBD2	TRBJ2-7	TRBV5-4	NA	CASSLGSGRTYEQYF	TGTGCCAGCAGCTTGGGTAGCGGGAGGACCTACGAGCAGTACTTC
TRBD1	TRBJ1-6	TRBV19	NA	CASSMTGALNSPLHF	TGTGCCAGTAGTATGACAGGGGCTCTTAATTCACCCCTCCACTTT
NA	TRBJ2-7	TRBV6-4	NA	CASTDEQYF	TGTGCTTCAACAGACGAGCAGTACTTC
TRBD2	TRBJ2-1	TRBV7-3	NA	CASSLGLAGEQFF	TGTGCCAGCAGCTTGGGACTAGCGGGGGAGCAGTTCTTC
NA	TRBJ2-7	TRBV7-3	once	CASTGTQTGEQYF	TGTGCCAGCACCGGGACTCAAACGGGCGAGCAGTACTTC
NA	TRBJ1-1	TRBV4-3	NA	CAGSHVVNTEAFF	TGCGCCGGCAGCCATGTCGTAAACACTGAAGCTTTCTTT
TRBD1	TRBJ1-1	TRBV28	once	CAIQSFPGDRGQGNTEAFF	TGTGCCATACAGTCCTTCCCGGGGGACAGGGGCCAGGGGAACACTGAAGCTTTCTTT
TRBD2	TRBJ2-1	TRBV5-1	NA	CASSLARLAANEQFF	TGCGCCAGCAGCTTGGCGCGACTAGCGGCCAATGAGCAGTTCTTC
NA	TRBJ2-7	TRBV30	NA	CAWSVLSTLTYEQYF	TGTGCCTGGAGTGTACTATCGACCCTAACCTACGAGCAGTACTTC
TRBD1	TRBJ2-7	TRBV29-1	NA	CSVTGPSYEQYF	TGCAGCGTGACAGGGCCCTCCTACGAGCAGTACTTC
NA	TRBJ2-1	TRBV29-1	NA	CSVATGYDNEQFF	TGCAGCGTAGCCACAGGGTACGACAATGAGCAGTTCTTC
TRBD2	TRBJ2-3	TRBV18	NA	CASSPFGLAGATDTQYF	TGTGCCAGCTCACCATTCGGACTAGCGGGGGCCACAGATACGCAGTATTTT
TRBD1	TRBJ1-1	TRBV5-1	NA	CASSSGTGGPKNTEAFF	TGCGCCAGCAGCTCCGGGACAGGGGGACCGAAGAACACTGAAGCTTTCTTT
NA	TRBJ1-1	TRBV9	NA	CASSVEGGALMNTEAFF	TGTGCCAGCAGCGTAGAGGGGGGGGCTTTGATGAACACTGAAGCTTTCTTT
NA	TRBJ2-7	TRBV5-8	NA	CASSLLTREQYF	TGTGCCAGCAGCTTACTAACCCGCGAGCAGTACTTC
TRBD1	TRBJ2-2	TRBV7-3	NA	CASSSRPGTGDTGELFF	TGTGCCAGCAGCTCTAGACCCGGGACAGGGGACACCGGGGAGCTGTTTTTT
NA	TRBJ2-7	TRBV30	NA	CAWSAGEKQYF	TGTGCCTGGAGTGCAGGGGAAAAGCAGTACTTC
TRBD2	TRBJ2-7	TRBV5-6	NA	CASSIASGTYEQYF	TGTGCCAGCAGCATAGCGAGCGGGACCTACGAGCAGTACTTC
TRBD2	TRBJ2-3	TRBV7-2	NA	CASSRRRLAGPEGTDTQYF	TGTGCCAGCAGCCGTAGAAGACTAGCGGGACCGGAGGGCACAGATACGCAGTATTTT
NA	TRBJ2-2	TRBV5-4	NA	CASSARRSAANTGELFF	TGTGCCAGCAGCGCCCGTCGTTCAGCGGCGAACACCGGGGAGCTGTTTTTT
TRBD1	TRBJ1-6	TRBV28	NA	CASSTLFDPGTGGNSPLHF	TGTGCCAGCAGTACGCTATTCGATCCCGGGACAGGGGGAAATTCCCCCCTCCACTTT